Described below is a single T cell receptor (beta chain) sequence and its context. This clonotype occurred a few times. This receptor's antigen is unknown. Base quality data are lacking; no much larger clone is found one base away. The label giving this sample's treatment or condition can be read as: live attenuated yellow fever vaccine strain. PBMCs were isolated from peripheral blood using a standard Ficoll-Paque protocol. Dynabeads CD4 and CD8 positive selection kits were used to isolate the CD4 and CD8 T-cell fractions. TriZol was used to extract RNA from bulk PBMCs, from CD4 and CD8 fractions, and from dextramer-positive and dextramer-negative fractions. Instrument used: Illumina NovaSeq 6000. TCR cDNA was synthesized by 5'RACE template switching, through which a universal primer site and unique molecular identifiers were introduced. Priming of cDNA synthesis was performed from both the TCR alpha and TCR beta constant segments. Library amplification used two PCR steps, and the second PCR step added sample barcodes and sequencing adapters. Sequencing of the libraries was done on either Illumina HiSeq 2500 (2x100 bp) or NovaSeq (2x150 bp). The authors' analysis ran thus. MIGEC handled demultiplexing of reads and collapsing into UMI consensus sequences, while MiXCR performed V(D)J alignment. Vaccine-responding clonotypes were defined with edgeR using replicate PBMC samples, requiring FDR below 0.01 and a log2 fold change above 5 up to day 15. Each bulk clonotype was labeled CD4 or CD8 based on which sequenced repertoire, CD4 or CD8, contained the clonotype at higher abundance. Using fastp at Q25 and MiXCR, TCRdb reprocessed the public reads and kept productive beta chains. All rows with the same CDR3 protein become a single entry with the most common DNA and genes. TCRdb, not the original authors, processed these V and J calls. This sample comprises 80,000 to 100,000 distinct CDR3 sequences, roughly 6% of them detected only once. Together, the top ten hold more than 40% of the sample.

The germline V gene encodes CDR1 ENHRY and CDR2 SYGVKD. The CDR3 spans 14 residues, from the cysteine through the phenylalanine. The kept DNA is CDR3 alone, 42 bases in frame from the first base. After removal of 10 bases from V and 2 bases from J, the junction retains 9 bases not matched to a gene. This entry is derived from a study of T cells after yellow fever vaccination (dated by TCRdb to between 2018 and 2020). A note on the overall study: The SMART-Seq v4 Ultra Low Input RNA kit was used to prepare libraries from fractions with low cell numbers. Two healthy male donors made up the cohort, one aged 18 to 29 years and the other aged 30 to 40 years. Blood samples were taken at several timepoints before and after primary and secondary immunization, and bulk PBMC replicates and cell subsets were isolated. To follow T-cell clones before and after primary and booster YFV17D yellow fever vaccination, bulk TCR alpha and beta repertoires were sequenced over time.

The research as a whole found: FACS-sorted repertoires could contain abundant contaminating clonotypes from the bulk population, so computational filtering was required. Compared with the primary T-cell response, the secondary T-cell response was weaker but faster, peaking on day 5 rather than day 15. Most clones expanded after primary vaccination (around 96% of CD4 and roughly 91% of CD8) were re-detected after the booster, suggesting that broad memory maintenance occurred. A small share of clonotypes occurred in both CD4 and CD8 compartments, likely arising from convergent recombination. Because the study included only two donors, the extent to which the findings can be generalized is limited.

This clonotype was obtained from a man between 18 and 29 years old who received the YFV17D yellow fever vaccine. In this chain, TRBV10-3 is recombined with TRBJ2-5; TRBD2 matches 8 bases in the middle. The sample was CD8+ T cells sorted from PBMCs, taken 10 days after the yellow fever booster vaccination. The CDR3: CATGGRGAQETQYF. At the DNA level, the sequence is TGTGCCACAGGCGGGCGGGGGGCGCAAGAGACCCAGTACTTC.